This T cell receptor beta chain stems from a study of graft-versus-host responses after intestinal transplantation. Study background: Isolated intestinal, liver-intestinal, or multivisceral transplants had been given to the recipients. Following induction with anti-thymocyte globulin, all recipients were given tacrolimus and steroids for about three years.

A remark on this clone: Its antigen remains unknown.

CDR3 length equals 12 residues. Germline CDR1 is GTSNPN and CDR2 is SVGIG (reference sequence). V lost 3 bases, J lost 4 bases, and 9 bases lay in between. Produced via immunoSEQ multiplex PCR; TCRdb's table is partial and in-frame only. This sample has 90,000 to 150,000 clones, with 85% to 95% found just once. Broader study findings: The marrow of recipients harbored GvH clones, and ileum or blood showed some of them first.

The TCR sequence derives from a human donor who received an intestinal transplant. The chain joins TRBV30 to TRBJ1-2; D unclear. The sequencing used unstimulated CD4+ T cells sorted from spleen or lymph node cells, collected before intestinal transplant. CDR3: CAWSRNSYGYTF. In nucleotides, the CDR3 is TGTGCCTGGAGCAGAAACAGCTATGGCTACACCTTC.